This T cell receptor beta chain appears in the sequencing data of a study of early T cells in non-severe SARS-CoV-2 infection. On the study more broadly: Whole-blood bulk RNA, unsorted, was sequenced, and chains were unpaired.

The CDR3 totals 12 residues. V was pared by 4 bases and J by 4 bases, with 10 bases between. Germline V gene data show CDR1 as SQVTM and CDR2 as ANQGSEA. This clonotype was counted ten times or more. Its antigen is not known. Points from the study as a whole: Comparison of clonotypes with VDJdb favored anti-spike CD8 responses while missing private and CD4 specificities.

Unique molecular identifiers were attached to individual cDNA molecules. TCRdb reprocessed the 5' RACE reads via MiXCR and lists one record per CDR3 protein. The sample has 35,000 to 55,000 distinct CDR3 sequences, more than 9% seen once. V and J are TRBV29-1 and TRBJ1-1; no definite D call. Material for sequencing was whole blood. The clonotype originates from an adult who was a healthcare worker with PCR-confirmed SARS-CoV-2 infection or an uninfected control (not recorded which). The CDR3 spells CSVGEGFTEAFF. The CDR3 DNA reads as TGCAGCGTTGGGGAGGGTTTCACTGAAGCTTTCTTT.